This note documents a single T cell receptor beta chain sequence. The target antigen is unknown. V was cut by 3 bases and J by 7 bases, with 12 bases left in between. The CDR3 consists of 13 residues. Germline V CDR1 and CDR2: SGHDN, FVKESK. Profiling relied on immunoSEQ multiplex PCR, and the TCRdb table lists in-frame clones only, not all of them. The data hold around 130,000 clones, with 80% to 90% observed a single time. This specimen belongs to a study of T cell responses to AZD1222 COVID-19 vaccine. General study results and limits: Increases in Spike-specific TCR breadth and depth were seen after two AZD1222 doses. Most donors were white British and more were female, and clonal diversity was possibly underestimated. Vaccine-associated CD4 TCRs ranged over spike, dominating at 160-218 and 743-854.

Sequenced material: peripheral blood, taken 28 days after the second AZD1222 dose. The sequence was collected from an adult who received the AZD1222 COVID-19 vaccine. The rearrangement uses TRBV14 and TRBJ1-2; possible D gene TRBD1, 5 bases. The CDR3: CASSHSVGVGYTF. The CDR3 bases are TGTGCCAGCAGCCACAGTGTGGGGGTTGGCTACACCTTC.